The subject of this entry is one T cell receptor (beta chain). This CDR3 has 15 residues. The V gene end was trimmed by 3 bases and the J gene end by 4 bases; junction bases not matched to a gene: 9. In germline, CDR1 is GTSNPN, CDR2 SVGIG (reference sequence). The entry originates in a study of cytomegalovirus exposure and HLA in healthy donors. The PCR was carried out with 60 Vbeta primers and 13 Jbeta primers. The assay was immunoSEQ multiplex PCR, and TCRdb's table has in-frame clones only and misses some. Of under 150,000 clones in the sample, 67% were seen once. The chain uses TRBV30 and TRBJ2-1; 7 bases match TRBD2. The clonotype originates from a man younger than 35 in good health and CMV-seropositive. The sample taken for sequencing was PBMCs. The CDR3 nucleotides read TGTGCCTGGAGGACCTGGGGGGGGATATACAATGAGCAGTTCTTC. Translated, it gives CAWRTWGGIYNEQFF.